Below, one T cell receptor (beta chain) is given with its context. This sample is drawn from a study of shared clonotypes between healthy human individuals. Clones were sequenced by immunoSEQ multiplex PCR, and TCRdb holds only the in-frame ones, with some missing. The data hold about a million clones, with more than 65% observed a single time. The CDR3 runs to 15 residues. J lost 5 bases, V lost 1 base, and 5 bases had no gene match. The germline V gene has CDR1 LNHDA and CDR2 SQIVND (reference sequence). The rearrangement uses TRBV19 and TRBJ2-1; 7 positions match TRBD1. The sample was memory CD4+ T cells sorted from blood. Subset: CD45RA-negative fraction. This TCR was recovered from a man aged 18 to 30 in good health. The CDR3 loop is CASSIGDRVNNEQFF. The CDR3, as DNA: TGTGCCAGTAGTATAGGAGACAGGGTGAACAATGAGCAGTTCTTC.